A single sample gave rise to the 13 T cell receptor beta chains below, sequenced in a study of blood T cell repertoires in COVID-19. TCRdb's table, derived via immunoSEQ multiplex PCR, lists solely in-frame clones and lacks some. The sample has some 310,000 clones, 85% to 90% seen once. The sequencing input was peripheral blood. These receptors all stem from a woman in her 30s with COVID-19, enrolled during active disease.

The chain joins TRBV10-1 to TRBJ2-3, with D uncertain. With 0 bases removed from V and 8 bases from J, the gap between germline ends came to 9 bases. Germline assignment: CDR1 WNHNN and CDR2 SYGVQD (reference sequence). CDR3 length: 13 amino acids. The DNA of the CDR3 is TGCGCCAGCAGTGAGTCGAACGGAGCTACGCAGTATTTT. It specifies CASSESNGATQYF.

The chain has TRBV3-1 (or the pseudogene TRBV3-2) and TRBJ2-5; 8 nucleotides line up with TRBD2. Germline V CDR1 and CDR2: LGHDT, YNNKEL (reference sequence). With V trimmed by 5 bases and J by 5 bases, 10 bases remained unmatched. There are 15 residues in the CDR3. The chain's CDR3 is CASSSNGRAEETQYF. CDR3 nucleotide sequence: TGTGCCAGCAGCTCAAACGGGAGGGCCGAGGAGACCCAGTACTTC.

The V gene is TRBV29-1, the J gene TRBJ2-7, with 12 bases identical to TRBD2. The ends lost 5 bases at V and 4 bases at J; junction bases unmatched: 6. Per germline, CDR1 SQVTM and CDR2 ANQGSEA. The CDR3 runs to 14 residues. CDR3 residues: CSVILAGGFYEQYF. In DNA, the CDR3 is TGCAGCGTTATTCTAGCGGGAGGGTTTTACGAGCAGTACTTC.

The V and J genes are TRBV12-3 or TRBV12-4 and TRBJ1-3; D gene unclear. V was clipped by 7 bases and J by 3 bases, with 10 bases between them. CDR3 length: 13 residues. The DNA for the CDR3 is TGTGCCAGCACTACCTCGGGTGGAAACACCATATATTTT. Translated, it gives CASTTSGGNTIYF.

This clone was seen only once. This chain uses TRBV10-1 with TRBJ1-2; D is ambiguous. The CDR3 length is 11 residues. V lost 3 bases to trimming and J lost 3 bases, with 2 bases between them. The germline gives CDR1 WNHNN, CDR2 SYGVQD (reference sequence). The CDR3, as DNA: TGCGCCAGCAGTGACGACTATGGCTACACCTTC. It encodes CASSDDYGYTF.

This chain connects TRBV28 to TRBJ1-2; D unclear. The CDR3 runs 13 residues. Germline V gene sequence: CDR1 MDHEN, CDR2 SYDVKM. Trimming cost V 4 bases and J 3 bases, with 9 bases left between them. In DNA, the CDR3 is TGTGCCAGCAGTTCCGTTCAGGACTATGGCTACACCTTC. Protein: CASSSVQDYGYTF.

Note on this clone: Other nucleotide sequences from this sample produce the same CDR3. This chain links TRBV5-1 with TRBJ2-1, with TRBD2 identical over 10 bases. Germline CDR1 and CDR2: SGHRS and YFSETQ. The CDR3 covers 15 residues. V dropped 0 bases and J dropped 7; count of bases not matched to a gene: 4. CDR3 in DNA: TGCGCCAGCAGCTTGGGACTAGCGGGCCTAAATGAGCAGTTCTTC. Its translation is CASSLGLAGLNEQFF.

This clone was seen a handful of times. This chain connects TRBV2 to TRBJ1-1; 7 bases map to TRBD1. The germline V gene has CDR1 SNHLY and CDR2 FYNNEI. The CDR3 consists of 15 residues. V gave up 4 bases and J gave up 6 bases; unmatched junction bases: 11. CDR3 DNA sequence: TGTGCCAGCAGTGTTGGACAGGTCTTCTCATCTGAAGCTTTCTTT. This codes for CASSVGQVFSSEAFF.

The table lists this clone with a count of one. The chain recombines TRBV12-3 or TRBV12-4 with TRBJ1-1; possible D gene TRBD1, 5 bases. The CDR3 runs 13 residues. The V gene lost 1 base and the J gene lost 7 bases, with 10 bases spanning the gap. The CDR3 bases are TGTGCCAGCAGTTTAGTAAGGACAATTGAAGCTTTCTTT. This codes for CASSLVRTIEAFF.

The chain carries TRBV3-1 (or the pseudogene TRBV3-2) and TRBJ1-2, with a weak D call TRBD1 (6 bases). The CDR3 is 11 residues long. V was cut by 7 bases and J by 5 bases, with 8 bases left in between. The germline gives CDR1 LGHDT, CDR2 YNNKEL (reference sequence). CDR3 DNA: TGTGCCAGCACTCAGGGGTATGGCTACACCTTC. Translated, it gives CASTQGYGYTF.

The chain combines TRBV6-5 with TRBJ1-1; 10 bases are a match to TRBD1. There are 14 residues in the CDR3. V was pared by 6 bases and J by 8 bases, with 9 bases of the junction left unmatched. Germline V gene lookup returns CDR1 MNHEY and CDR2 SVGAGI. Here the CDR3 reads CASSRPGQGLEAFF. The CDR3, as DNA: TGTGCCAGCAGCCGACCGGGACAGGGGCTAGAAGCTTTCTTT.

For this clone: A read error may produce the germline difference seen at one junction end. The CDR3 is CASSEGYNRGHQPQHF. CDR3 bases: TGTGCCAGCAGCGAAGGGTATAACAGGGGACATCAGCCCCAGCATTTT. This chain joins TRBV6-1 and TRBJ1-5, with 7 bases matching TRBD1. The CDR3 is 16 amino acids. Germline V gene sequence: CDR1 MNHNS, CDR2 SASEGT.

The rearrangement links TRBV9 to TRBJ1-2; 8 bases are shared with TRBD1. V gave up 6 bases and J gave up 6 bases; unmatched junction bases: 4. CDR1 and CDR2 (germline): SGDLS, YYNGEE. CDR3 size: 12 residues. Written as DNA, the CDR3 is TGTGCCAGCACCCGACAGGGGAATGGCTACACCTTC. Translating gives CASTRQGNGYTF. The whole variable domain, filled in from reference TRBV9 and TRBJ1-2, reads DSGVTQTPKHLITATGQRVTLRCSPRSGDLSVYWYQQSLDQGLQFLIQYYNGEERAKGNILERFSAQQFPDLHSELNLSSLELGDSALYFCASTRQGNGYTFGSGTRLTVV.